Shown below are 27 T cell receptor beta chains from a single sample sequenced in a study of Ad26.COV2.S vaccination and SARS-CoV-2 variants. Sequenced by immunoSEQ multiplex PCR; TCRdb stores in-frame clones only, minus some. This sample has about 350,000 clones; roughly 91% occur once, and the top ten carry approximately 5%. Treatment given: some 20 received Ad26.COV2.S at low or high dose, single or two shots; several received placebo; per-sample allocation not given. Repertoires come from day 63 after the first vaccine or placebo injection. Sequences were derived from peripheral blood, sampled in a trial of Ad26.COV2.S vaccine versus placebo. The receptors shown here come from a person between 18 and 60 years old who received the Ad26.COV2.S COVID-19 vaccine or a placebo.

The J gene is TRBJ2-3, the V gene TRBV9; D gene ambiguous. Germline-derived CDR1 and CDR2 are SGDLS and YYNGEE. V dropped 3 bases and J dropped 2 bases, with 10 bases sitting between them. The CDR3 length is 14 residues. The CDR3 coding sequence is TGTGCCAGCAGCGACGGCAGTTACACAGATACGCAGTATTTT. This sequence encodes CASSDGSYTDTQYF. The whole variable domain, filled in from reference TRBV9 and TRBJ2-3, reads DSGVTQTPKHLITATGQRVTLRCSPRSGDLSVYWYQQSLDQGLQFLIQYYNGEERAKGNILERFSAQQFPDLHSELNLSSLELGDSALYFCASSDGSYTDTQYFGPGTRLTVL.

The J gene is TRBJ1-1, the V gene TRBV19; D ambiguous. V was shortened by 5 bases and J by 1 base, with 2 bases between the two germline ends. The CDR3 totals 11 residues. CDR1 and CDR2 (germline): LNHDA, SQIVND (reference sequence). CDR3 sequence (DNA): TGTGCCAGTAGTTGGAACACTGAAGCTTTCTTT. Its translation: CASSWNTEAFF. Full variable domain (outside the CDR3, taken from reference TRBV19 and TRBJ1-1): DGGITQSPKYLFRKEGQNVTLSCEQNLNHDAMYWYRQDPGQGLRLIYYSQIVNDFQKGDIAEGYSVSREKKESFPLTVTSAQKNPTAFYLCASSWNTEAFFGQGTRLTVV.

The rearrangement links TRBV5-1 to TRBJ2-2, with TRBD1 as a possible D gene (5 bases). Per germline, CDR1 SGHRS and CDR2 YFSETQ. V dropped 0 bases and J dropped 4 bases, with 13 bases sitting between them. The CDR3 consists of 16 residues. The CDR3 loop is CASSLEIRVGTGELFF. The DNA for the CDR3 is TGCGCCAGCAGCTTGGAAATCAGGGTCGGCACCGGGGAGCTGTTTTTT.

This chain connects TRBV27 to TRBJ1-1, with D perhaps matching TRBD1 (6 bases). Germline V gene sequence: CDR1 MNHEY, CDR2 SMNVEV (reference sequence). CDR3 length equals 14 residues. Deletions cut 2 bases from V and 5 bases from J, with 12 bases between. The CDR3 DNA sequence: TGTGCCAGCAGTTTAGTAGGGGGGAAAACTGAAGCTTTCTTT. It encodes CASSLVGGKTEAFF.

The genes are TRBV28 and TRBJ1-1; no reliable D call. V shed 7 bases and J shed 0 bases, with 9 bases lying between them. This CDR3 has 13 amino acids. CDR1 is MDHEN and CDR2 is SYDVKM in the germline V gene. In DNA form, the CDR3 reads TGTGCCAGCATGCGGTTAATGAACACTGAAGCTTTCTTT. This translates into CASMRLMNTEAFF.

This chain links TRBV7-9 with TRBJ2-1; 9 bases are shared with TRBD2. V shed 2 bases, J shed 4 bases, and the junction held 3 bases outside the gene matches. This CDR3 spans 15 amino acids. Germline V gene lookup returns CDR1 SEHNR and CDR2 FQNEAQ (reference sequence). CDR3 DNA sequence: TGTGCCAGCAGCTTATTAGCGGGGGAATACAATGAGCAGTTCTTC. This sequence encodes CASSLLAGEYNEQFF. Looking up the rest from reference TRBV7-9 and TRBJ2-1 gives the full variable domain: DTGVSQNPRHKITKRGQNVTFRCDPISEHNRLYWYRQTLGQGPEFLTYFQNEAQLEKSRLLSDRFSAERPKGSFSTLEIQRTEQGDSAMYLCASSLLAGEYNEQFFGPGTRLTVL.

The gene calls are TRBV10-3 and TRBJ1-4; a possible D gene is TRBD1 (6 bases). The CDR3 spans 17 residues. Germline V gene sequence: CDR1 ENHRY, CDR2 SYGVKD. V shed 6 bases and J shed 4 bases, with 21 bases lying between them. CDR3 region: CAISSHHPGQLNEKLFF. Written as DNA, the CDR3 is TGTGCCATCAGCTCTCACCACCCCGGACAGCTTAATGAAAAACTGTTTTTT.

The CDR3 region has the DNA TGTGCCAGCAGTTACTTCGGGACAGGGTCCAAAAACATTCAGTACTTC. It codes for CASSYFGTGSKNIQYF. The chain links TRBV6-5 to TRBJ2-4, with 9 bases fitting TRBD1. Losses at the gene ends were 1 base for V and 2 bases for J; bases not matched to a gene: 3. The CDR3 is made up of 16 amino acids. Germline loops: CDR1 MNHEY, CDR2 SVGAGI.

The chain employs TRBV18 and TRBJ2-6; either TRBD1 or TRBD2 may fit D (5 bases each). This CDR3 comprises 15 residues. With 3 bases removed from V and 1 base from J, the gap between germline ends came to 7 bases. Germline CDR1 and CDR2: KGHSH and LQKENI. CDR3 sequence: CASSPGVSGANVLTF. Written as DNA, the CDR3 is TGTGCCAGCTCACCGGGGGTGTCTGGGGCCAACGTCCTGACTTTC.

This clone was picked up one time. The CDR3 is CSASRDGSYEQYF. CDR3 DNA: TGCAGTGCGAGTAGGGACGGTAGCTACGAGCAGTACTTC. This chain links TRBV20-1 with TRBJ2-7, with D perhaps given as TRBD1 or TRBD2 (5 bases each). Germline loops: CDR1 DFQATT, CDR2 SNEGSKA (reference sequence). Trimming took 6 bases from V and 3 from J, leaving 15 bases between them. The CDR3 runs 13 residues.

The sample holds one count of this clone. This chain connects TRBV5-4 to TRBJ1-1, with D unclear. From germline, CDR1 is SGHNT and CDR2 YYREEE (reference sequence). The CDR3 runs 14 residues. Trimming took 2 bases from V and 2 from J, leaving 10 bases between them. CDR3 loop: CASSLTPDNTEAFF. CDR3 bases: TGTGCCAGCAGCTTAACACCGGATAACACTGAAGCTTTCTTT.

This clone has only a few counts. The chain links TRBV19 to TRBJ1-1; possibly TRBD1 for D (6 bases). This CDR3 comprises 11 residues. V lost 5 bases and J 14 bases, leaving 15 bases between the germline ends. In germline, CDR1 is LNHDA, CDR2 SQIVND (reference sequence). In nucleotides, the CDR3 is TGTGCCAGTAGTTCAACTCACAGGGAATTCTTT. It yields the protein CASSSTHREFF.

The V call is TRBV7-9, the J call TRBJ2-7; maybe TRBD1 (7 bases). Trimming removed 6 bases from V and 6 bases from J, with 18 bases in between. The germline CDR1 and CDR2 sequences are SEHNR and FQNEAQ (reference sequence). The CDR3 has 14 residues. In DNA, the CDR3 is TGTGCCAGCAGACCATTGACAGGGAGGCTCGAGCAGTACTTC. It yields the protein CASRPLTGRLEQYF.

The chain uses TRBV19 and TRBJ1-5; no reliable D call. V was pared by 6 bases and J by 0 bases, with 9 bases between. This CDR3 contains 14 residues. Germline V gene sequence: CDR1 LNHDA, CDR2 SQIVND (reference sequence). The CDR3 sequence: CASRVPYSNQPQHF. In DNA form, the CDR3 reads TGTGCCAGTAGAGTTCCCTATAGCAATCAGCCCCAGCATTTT.

The chain combines TRBV18 with TRBJ1-4; D gene unclear. The CDR3 has 16 residues. CDR1 is KGHSH and CDR2 is LQKENI in the germline V gene. V dropped 4 bases and J dropped 9 bases, with 21 bases sitting between them. The CDR3 is CASSQTSQHSTQKLFF. The CDR3 bases are TGTGCCAGCTCACAAACAAGTCAACACTCCACTCAAAAACTGTTTTTT. Based on the CDR3 plus reference TRBV18 and TRBJ1-4, the full variable domain is NAGVMQNPRHLVRRRGQEARLRCSPMKGHSHVYWYRQLPEEGLKFMVYLQKENIIDESGMPKERFSAEFPKEGPSILRIQQVVRGDSAAYFCASSQTSQHSTQKLFFGSGTQLSVL.

The rearrangement uses TRBV28 and TRBJ1-1; 11 bases are shared with TRBD1. There are 15 residues in the CDR3. V shed 6 bases and J 6 bases; nucleotides not matched to a gene: 9. The germline V gene has CDR1 MDHEN and CDR2 SYDVKM. The CDR3 loop reads CASRGQGGVIAEAFF. CDR3 DNA sequence: TGTGCCAGCAGGGGACAGGGGGGGGTAATTGCTGAAGCTTTCTTT.

The chain employs TRBV5-1 and TRBJ2-7, with 7 bases aligning to TRBD1. The CDR3 has 14 residues. Unmatched junction bases numbered 8, after V lost 3 bases and J lost 5 bases. Germline V gene lookup returns CDR1 SGHRS and CDR2 YFSETQ. CDR3 DNA sequence: TGCGCCAGCAGCTCAATAAGGGGGCTCAACGAGCAGTACTTC. The encoded protein is CASSSIRGLNEQYF.

In its sample, this clone was seen a few times. V is TRBV7-9 and J is TRBJ2-7, with TRBD1 matching 8 bases. The CDR3 sequence is 15 residues long. In germline, CDR1 is SEHNR, CDR2 FQNEAQ (reference sequence). V lost 4 bases, J lost 2 bases, and 7 bases stayed unmatched. CDR3 in amino acids: CASSSTRTGPYEQYF. CDR3 sequence (DNA): TGTGCCAGCAGCTCCACCAGGACAGGGCCCTACGAGCAGTACTTC.

This chain joins TRBV3-1 (or the pseudogene TRBV3-2) and TRBJ1-4; tentative D call: TRBD1 (5 bases). Germline CDR1 is LGHDT and CDR2 is YNNKEL (reference sequence). The ends were cut back, 0 bases at V and 10 bases at J, with 15 bases in the middle. The CDR3 is made up of 15 amino acids. The CDR3 bases are TGTGCCAGCAGCCAAGATCGAGCAGGGTCAGGAAAACTGTTTTTT. Residues: CASSQDRAGSGKLFF.

J is TRBJ1-4 and V is TRBV4-1; D unclear. CDR1 is MGHRA, CDR2 YSYEKL, per germline. This CDR3 spans 18 amino acids. Trimming removed 0 bases at V and 5 bases at J, with 19 bases between. The CDR3 sequence: CASSQDRAGALLNEKLFF. The DNA of the CDR3 is TGCGCCAGCAGCCAAGATAGGGCAGGTGCGCTACTAAATGAAAAACTGTTTTTT.

The chain has TRBV19 and TRBJ1-2; 10 positions agree with TRBD1. The CDR3 is made up of 16 amino acids. Trimming at V came to 5 bases and at J to 6 bases, leaving 12 bases not matched to a gene. Per the germline V gene, CDR1 is LNHDA and CDR2 is SQIVND (reference sequence). This CDR3 is CASSPPGGQGSHGYTF. The CDR3, as DNA: TGTGCCAGTAGTCCCCCCGGGGGACAGGGGAGCCATGGCTACACCTTC.

Notes on this clone: Other DNA sequences from this sample encode an identical CDR3 as well. DNA of the CDR3: TGCGCCAGCAGCTTGGGGCAGTCCTACAATGAGCAGTTCTTC. Translating it yields CASSLGQSYNEQFF. V and J are TRBV5-1 and TRBJ2-1; unclear D gene. The CDR3 loop spans 14 amino acids. Germline CDR1 is SGHRS and CDR2 is YFSETQ. With 0 bases removed from V and 1 base from J, the gap between germline ends came to 5 bases.

Turning to this clone: One end of the junction does not line up with germline, which may come from a read error. The chain employs TRBV5-4 and TRBJ1-4, with D maybe TRBD1 (6 bases). This CDR3 region has 13 residues. The germline gives CDR1 SGHNT, CDR2 YYREEE (reference sequence). CDR3 region: CAARGIGDEKLFF. The DNA of the CDR3 is TGTGCCGCGAGGGGGATAGGGGATGAAAAGCTGTTTTTT.

The rearrangement joins TRBV7-2 to TRBJ2-4; maybe TRBD2 (5 bases). V dropped 0 bases and J dropped 0 bases, with 12 bases sitting between them. CDR3 length: 17 amino acids. Germline-derived CDR1 and CDR2 are SGHTA and FQGNSA. CDR3 DNA: TGTGCCAGCAGCTTAGCACCTGGACGGGGAGCCAAAAACATTCAGTACTTC. Translating it yields CASSLAPGRGAKNIQYF.

The chain is built from TRBV6-5 and TRBJ1-2, with 9 positions matching TRBD1. Per the germline V gene, CDR1 is MNHEY and CDR2 is SVGAGI. Trimming took 2 bases from V and 0 from J; bases not matched to a gene: 4. This CDR3 comprises 16 residues. This CDR3 is CASSYTGGRANYGYTF. For the CDR3, the DNA is TGTGCCAGCAGTTACACAGGGGGCCGGGCTAACTATGGCTACACCTTC.

This clone was recorded only once. The CDR3 region has the DNA TGTGCCAGCAGCTCAGGGGGTGTAAGCTCCTACAATGAGCAGTTCTTC. Its protein product is CASSSGGVSSYNEQFF. V usage is TRBV9 and J usage is TRBJ2-1, with TRBD1 matching 7 bases. This CDR3 is built from 16 residues. In germline, CDR1 is SGDLS, CDR2 YYNGEE. J was trimmed by 0 bases and V by 4 bases; bases with no gene match: 7.

The chain carries TRBV29-1 and TRBJ2-7, with TRBD1 matching over 9 bases. Germline V CDR1 and CDR2: SQVTM, ANQGSEA. The CDR3 runs to 18 residues. Losses at the gene ends were 0 bases for V and 2 bases for J; bases not matched to a gene: 14. CDR3 nucleotide sequence: TGCAGCGTTGAAGATGAGGACAGGGGCCCTTGGGGGGCCTACGAGCAGTACTTC. Translated: CSVEDEDRGPWGAYEQYF.